The 22 T cell receptor beta chains below all came from one sample that was sequenced in a study of Ad26.COV2.S vaccination and SARS-CoV-2 variants. The treatment: 15 to 20 received Ad26.COV2.S at low or high dose, single or two shots; several received placebo; per-sample allocation not given. Sampling took place 63 days after the first vaccine or placebo injection. Assay: immunoSEQ multiplex PCR; the TCRdb copy retains only in-frame clones and omits some. The sample shows around 380,000 clones, about 88% of them seen only once. The sequenced sample was peripheral blood, obtained in a trial of Ad26.COV2.S vaccine versus placebo. The receptors shown here come from a person aged 18-65 years who received the Ad26.COV2.S COVID-19 vaccine or a placebo.

This sequence joins TRBV27 and TRBJ2-7, with a tentative D call TRBD2 (6 bases). V was shortened by 3 bases and J by 6 bases, with 9 bases between the two germline ends. CDR3 length: 12 residues. Looked up from germline, CDR1 is MNHEY and CDR2 is SMNVEV (reference sequence). The CDR3 is CASSFGGREQYF. The CDR3 bases are TGTGCCAGCAGTTTTGGAGGGCGCGAGCAGTACTTC.

This sequence joins TRBV3-1 (or the pseudogene TRBV3-2) and TRBJ2-3, with TRBD2 matching 11 bases. The germline gives CDR1 LGHDT, CDR2 YNNKEL (reference sequence). After removal of 4 bases from V and 3 bases from J, the junction contained 12 bases not matched to a gene. The CDR3 length is 18 residues. In DNA, the CDR3 is TGTGCCAGCAGCCGCGGACTAGCGGGTTACTCGGGTACAGATACGCAGTATTTT. Its protein product is CASSRGLAGYSGTDTQYF.

The chain joins TRBV10-2 to TRBJ2-2; D gene uncertain. CDR1 is WSHSY and CDR2 is SAAADI in the germline V gene. V dropped 2 bases and J dropped 11 bases, with 9 bases sitting between them. The CDR3 is 12 amino acids. CDR3 DNA sequence: TGCGCCAGCAGTGAGCCGAACGGAGAGCTGTTTTTT. Translating gives CASSEPNGELFF.

The chain uses TRBV6-5 and TRBJ1-2; 9 nucleotides match TRBD1. The CDR3 totals 12 residues. Looked up from germline, CDR1 is MNHEY and CDR2 is SVGAGI. Losses at the gene ends were 7 bases for V and 8 bases for J; bases not matched to a gene: 5. CDR3 in amino acids: CASKRTGEGYTF. CDR3 nucleotide sequence: TGTGCCAGCAAAAGGACAGGGGAAGGCTACACCTTC.

The chain combines TRBV4-3 with TRBJ2-7, with 9 bases identical to TRBD1. This CDR3 has 15 amino acids. CDR1 and CDR2 (germline): LGHNA, YSLEER. V was clipped by 6 bases and J by 1 base; unmatched bases: 7. CDR3 sequence (DNA): TGCGCCAGCAGTCGGGACAGGGAACGGTCCTACGAGCAGTACTTC. Its translation: CASSRDRERSYEQYF.

The rearrangement uses TRBV12-5 and TRBJ2-3; TRBD2 matches 10 bases. This CDR3 spans 16 amino acids. V shed 2 bases and J 5 bases; nucleotides not matched to a gene: 7. CDR1 is LGHNT, CDR2 FRNRAP, per germline. The CDR3 DNA reads as TGTGCTAGTGGTTTGAGCCTAGCGGGGGAGGTAGATACGCAGTATTTT. Translating gives CASGLSLAGEVDTQYF.

The chain joins TRBV19 to TRBJ1-2; possibly TRBD1 for D (5 bases). Trimming removed 5 bases at V and 8 bases at J, with 15 bases between. The CDR3 runs 13 residues. Per germline, CDR1 LNHDA and CDR2 SQIVND (reference sequence). DNA for the CDR3: TGTGCCAGTAGTGTGACAGTGCCGGGGGGCTACACCTTC. Translated, it gives CASSVTVPGGYTF.

V gene TRBV27 combines with J gene TRBJ1-1, with 7 bases identical to TRBD1. V trimming: 3 bases; J trimming: 3 bases; junction bases outside the gene matches: 1. Germline CDR1 reads MNHEY; CDR2 reads SMNVEV (reference sequence). The CDR3 runs 13 residues. The CDR3 reads CASSLTGYTEAFF. DNA for the CDR3: TGTGCCAGCAGTTTGACAGGGTACACTGAAGCTTTCTTT.

This sequence joins TRBV19 and TRBJ2-5, with 7 bases aligning to TRBD1. The germline V gene encodes CDR1 LNHDA and CDR2 SQIVND (reference sequence). This CDR3 spans 15 amino acids. V was clipped by 3 bases and J by 2 bases; unmatched bases: 6. The CDR3 loop reads CASSISGGSQETQYF. The DNA for the CDR3 is TGTGCCAGTAGTATCTCAGGGGGAAGTCAAGAGACCCAGTACTTC.

This clone is a singleton in its sample. V gene TRBV7-9 combines with J gene TRBJ1-2; D gene uncertain. Germline V gives CDR1 SEHNR, CDR2 FQNEAQ (reference sequence). This CDR3 comprises 12 residues. Trimming took off 0 bases at V and 7 bases at J, with 6 bases between the two ends. In DNA, the CDR3 is TGTGCCAGCAGCTTAGCGGTGGGTGGCTACACCTTC. Translating gives CASSLAVGGYTF.

The genes are TRBV14 and TRBJ2-5; 7 bases agree with TRBD2. Germline V gene lookup returns CDR1 SGHDN and CDR2 FVKESK. The junction had 7 bases not matched to a gene; V was cut back by 5 bases and J by 4 bases. This CDR3 region has 14 residues. Here the CDR3 reads CASSSPWGGETQYF. The CDR3 bases are TGTGCCAGCAGCTCACCTTGGGGGGGAGAGACCCAGTACTTC.

The V gene is TRBV27, the J gene TRBJ1-1; D remains unclear. The CDR3 runs 17 residues. Germline V gives CDR1 MNHEY, CDR2 SMNVEV (reference sequence). V lost 1 base and J 4 bases, leaving 19 bases between the germline ends. CDR3 sequence: CASSLFPGGGKSTEAFF. The CDR3 nucleotides are TGTGCCAGCAGTTTATTTCCGGGAGGCGGAAAGAGCACTGAAGCTTTCTTT.

The chain employs TRBV19 and TRBJ1-4; D remains unclear. CDR1 is LNHDA, CDR2 SQIVND, per germline (reference sequence). The CDR3 length is 14 residues. The germline V and J ends were trimmed by 5 bases and 5 bases, with 12 bases remaining between them. The CDR3 spells CASSWGERNEKLFF. CDR3 coding DNA: TGTGCCAGTAGTTGGGGAGAACGAAATGAAAAACTGTTTTTT. Full variable domain (outside the CDR3, taken from reference TRBV19 and TRBJ1-4): DGGITQSPKYLFRKEGQNVTLSCEQNLNHDAMYWYRQDPGQGLRLIYYSQIVNDFQKGDIAEGYSVSREKKESFPLTVTSAQKNPTAFYLCASSWGERNEKLFFGSGTQLSVL.

The gene calls are TRBV9 and TRBJ2-3; 8 bases align to TRBD1. Germline V lookup: CDR1 SGDLS, CDR2 YYNGEE. Trimming cost V 1 base and J 3 bases; bases outside gene matches: 7. The CDR3 is 16 residues long. In nucleotides, the CDR3 is TGTGCCAGCAGCGTATCTTCAGGGGGCGTTACAGATACGCAGTATTTT. Its protein product is CASSVSSGGVTDTQYF.

The CDR3 DNA reads as TGTGCCAGCAGCTCCAGGGACGGCTACACCTTC. Protein sequence: CASSSRDGYTF. The rearrangement uses TRBV7-2 and TRBJ1-2, with D possibly matching TRBD1 (5 bases). Trimming removed 4 bases from V and 8 bases from J, with 8 bases in between. CDR1 and CDR2 (germline): SGHTA, FQGNSA. This CDR3 contains 11 residues.

The V and J genes are TRBV7-4 and TRBJ1-4, with 8 bases identical to TRBD1. CDR3 length: 17 residues. The V and J ends lost 4 bases and 3 bases, in that order; junction bases with no gene match: 10. Germline lookup yields CDR1 SGHVT and CDR2 SQSDAQ. The CDR3 DNA reads as TGTGCCAGCAGCTCCCGCGGGACAGGAGAGCCTAATGAAAAACTGTTTTTT. It is translated as CASSSRGTGEPNEKLFF.

The chain uses TRBV21-1 and TRBJ2-1; the table's D call TRBD1 went unverified against the DNA. TRBV21-1 is labeled a pseudogene. The length of the CDR3 is 17 residues. The CDR3, as DNA: TGTGCCAGCAGCAAGGCCGCCCCGACAGTAGCATACAATGAGCAGTTCTTC. Its protein is CASSKAAPTVAYNEQFF.

The chain links TRBV6-5 to TRBJ2-7, with 7 nucleotides matching TRBD1. Trimming at V came to 5 bases and at J to 7 bases, leaving 14 bases not matched to a gene. The CDR3 has 15 amino acids. Per the germline V gene, CDR1 is MNHEY and CDR2 is SVGAGI. CDR3 nucleotides: TGTGCCAGCAGTCCCGATTCAGGGGGTGGTCGGGAGCAGTACTTC. Translating it yields CASSPDSGGGREQYF.

V usage is TRBV25-1 and J usage is TRBJ2-2; 15 nucleotides align to TRBD2. Germline V gives CDR1 MGHDK, CDR2 SYGVNS. With 4 bases clipped from V and 2 bases from J, the junction kept 2 bases outside the gene matches. The CDR3 is made up of 17 amino acids. The CDR3 nucleotides are TGTGCCAGCAGTGGGACTAGCGGGGGGGCCAACACCGGGGAGCTGTTTTTT. It specifies CASSGTSGGANTGELFF.

The chain recombines TRBV29-1 with TRBJ1-2; D gene uncertain. The CDR3 is 11 amino acids. V was cut by 8 bases and J by 4 bases, with 11 bases left in between. The germline CDR1 and CDR2 sequences are SQVTM and ANQGSEA. Written as DNA, the CDR3 is TGCAGCATACGGGATTCCTATGGCTACACCTTC. It specifies CSIRDSYGYTF.

The chain couples TRBV6-5 to TRBJ1-2; D gene ambiguous. V was shortened by 6 bases and J by 8 bases, with 16 bases between the two germline ends. The CDR3 runs to 13 residues. Germline CDR1 is MNHEY and CDR2 is SVGAGI. The CDR3 DNA sequence: TGTGCCAGCAGACCCGGACCGGGTAGCGGCTACACCTTC. As protein: CASRPGPGSGYTF.

The chain recombines TRBV19 with TRBJ2-2; D remains unclear. Germline V CDR1 and CDR2: LNHDA, SQIVND (reference sequence). The CDR3 spans 15 residues. V was shortened by 2 bases and J by 4 bases, with 11 bases between the two germline ends. The CDR3 nucleotides are TGTGCCAGTAGTATATGGCCCCGAGGCACCGGGGAGCTGTTTTTT. Protein product: CASSIWPRGTGELFF.